The rows below give T cell receptor beta chains drawn from one sample of a study of T cell responses to AZD1222 COVID-19 vaccine. Only in-frame clones appear in the TCRdb table, and some are missing; sequencing was by immunoSEQ multiplex PCR. Among over 65,000 clones listed, about nine tenths were seen once. Sequenced material: peripheral blood, taken on day 0 of AZD1222 vaccination. The source of these receptors is an adult in good health. Both conserved end residues are part of each CDR3. The order of the fields is D gene, clone size, J gene, V gene, CDR3 protein, CDR3 DNA. The D gene is left open where the match is weak. Rows give clone size only sometimes, using once, few, many, or a class for an expanded clone.

TRBD2	-	TRBJ2-7	TRBV19	CASSMSTSGAYEQYF	TGTGCCAGTAGTATGTCTACCAGCGGGGCTTACGAGCAGTACTTC
-	-	TRBJ1-1	TRBV4-1	CASSQAGQGEAFF	TGCGCCAGCAGCCAAGCAGGGCAGGGTGAAGCTTTCTTT
-	-	TRBJ1-2	TRBV11-1	CASSQTSTGLYGYTF	TGTGCCAGCAGCCAGACCTCAACGGGGCTTTATGGCTACACCTTC
TRBD1	few	TRBJ2-1	TRBV5-1	CASRGQNNEQFF	TGCGCCAGCCGGGGACAGAACAATGAGCAGTTCTTC
-	-	TRBJ1-2	TRBV3-1/TRBV3-2	CASSRQAAPYGYTF	TGTGCCAGCAGCAGACAGGCGGCACCCTATGGCTACACCTTC
-	few	TRBJ1-5	TRBV24-1	CATSDSNQPQHF	TGTGCCACCAGTGATTCTAATCAGCCCCAGCATTTT
-	-	TRBJ1-2	TRBV28	CASSLWETGGLNYGYTF	TGTGCCAGCAGTTTATGGGAAACCGGGGGCCTGAACTATGGCTACACCTTC
-	-	TRBJ2-1	TRBV19	CASSLSGQQYNEQFF	TGTGCCAGTAGTTTAAGCGGGCAACAATACAATGAGCAGTTCTTC
-	-	TRBJ1-1	TRBV25-1	CASSEFGSNTEAFF	TGTGCCAGCAGTGAATTCGGCTCGAACACTGAAGCTTTCTTT
-	-	TRBJ2-3	TRBV7-2	CASSSLGWDTQYF	TGTGCCAGCAGCTCCCTAGGGTGGGATACGCAGTATTTT
-	few	TRBJ2-7	TRBV28	CASSLRKGQTYEQYF	TGTGCCAGCAGTTTACGGAAAGGACAGACCTACGAGCAGTACTTC
-	-	TRBJ2-7	TRBV18	CASSPLGGEQYF	TGTGCCAGCTCACCACTGGGGGGCGAGCAGTACTTC
TRBD2	-	TRBJ2-3	TRBV9	CASSEARTSGPRDTQYF	TGTGCCAGCAGCGAGGCCCGGACTAGCGGGCCCCGGGATACGCAGTATTTT
-	-	TRBJ1-1	TRBV19	CASSDTAATEAFF	TGTGCCAGTAGTGATACAGCGGCCACTGAAGCTTTCTTT
-	-	TRBJ2-1	TRBV14	CASSQDRGTLNSYNEQFF	TGTGCCAGCAGCCAAGATCGAGGGACCCTTAACTCCTACAATGAGCAGTTCTTC
-	-	TRBJ2-7	TRBV28	CATRLNPYEQYF	TGTGCCACCCGATTAAACCCTTACGAGCAGTACTTC
-	-	TRBJ1-5	TRBV25-1	CASSEWGGQGDQPQHF	TGTGCCAGCAGTGAATGGGGTGGGCAGGGTGATCAGCCCCAGCATTTT
-	-	TRBJ2-7	TRBV20-1	CSAVSYEQYF	TGCAGTGCGGTCTCCTACGAGCAGTACTTC
TRBD1	-	TRBJ1-2	TRBV13	CASSLGSGRGSDGYTF	TGTGCCAGCAGCTTAGGTTCAGGCAGGGGGTCGGACGGCTACACCTTC
TRBD1	-	TRBJ1-1	TRBV11-3	CASSLKGAGTEAFF	TGTGCCAGCAGCTTAAAGGGGGCCGGCACTGAAGCTTTCTTT
-	-	TRBJ2-5	TRBV7-9	CASSEETQYF	TGTGCCAGCAGCGAAGAGACCCAGTACTTC
-	-	TRBJ2-2	TRBV28	CASSLLSGGQGTGELFF	TGTGCCAGCAGTTTATTATCCGGGGGGCAGGGTACCGGGGAGCTGTTTTTT
-	-	TRBJ1-3	TRBV7-3	CASSSTVGGVKGNTIYF	TGTGCCAGCAGCTCGACCGTGGGGGGCGTAAAGGGAAACACCATATATTTT
-	-	TRBJ1-6	TRBV5-1	CASSLSGENSPLHF	TGCGCCAGCAGCTTATCAGGGGAGAATTCACCCCTCCACTTT
-	-	TRBJ2-2	TRBV7-9	CASERTENTGELFF	TGTGCCAGCGAGAGGACAGAAAACACCGGGGAGCTGTTTTTT
-	once	TRBJ1-5	TRBV18	CASSPPPGDGQPQHF	TGTGCCAGCTCACCACCGCCGGGGGATGGACAGCCCCAGCATTTT
TRBD2	once	TRBJ2-7	TRBV5-1	CASSSRLAGASYEQYF	TGCGCCAGCAGCTCGAGACTAGCGGGAGCCTCCTACGAGCAGTACTTC
TRBD2	-	TRBJ2-2	TRBV9	CASSRTSGTNGELFF	TGTGCCAGCAGCCGGACTAGCGGGACCAACGGGGAGCTGTTTTTT
-	-	TRBJ1-2	TRBV19	CASRDLTGRGYTF	TGTGCCAGTAGGGACCTAACAGGGCGAGGCTACACCTTC
-	-	TRBJ1-4	TRBV28	CASRTGPTNEKLFF	TGTGCCAGCAGAACAGGCCCAACTAATGAAAAACTGTTTTTT
TRBD1	once	TRBJ1-1	TRBV6-5	CASKPSGGSTEAFF	TGTGCCAGCAAACCCTCAGGGGGGTCCACTGAAGCTTTCTTT
-	-	TRBJ1-1	TRBV6-1	CASSETGYTEAFF	TGTGCCAGCAGTGAGACGGGTTACACTGAAGCTTTCTTT
-	-	TRBJ1-3	TRBV24-1	CATSDWGGDTIYF	TGTGCCACCAGTGATTGGGGCGGAGACACCATATATTTT
-	once	TRBJ1-5	TRBV4-3	CASSQDRRAQPQHF	TGCGCCAGCAGCCAAGATCGGAGGGCTCAGCCCCAGCATTTT
-	-	TRBJ2-7	TRBV6-5	CASSSGHSYEQYF	TGTGCCAGCAGTTCGGGACACTCCTACGAGCAGTACTTC
-	-	TRBJ2-7	TRBV29-1	CSAEGGRYEQYF	TGCAGCGCGGAGGGGGGGCGCTACGAGCAGTACTTC
TRBD2	-	TRBJ2-4	TRBV5-4	CASSLAGEGRAKNIQYF	TGTGCCAGCAGCTTGGCCGGGGAGGGGAGAGCCAAAAACATTCAGTACTTC